One sample yielded the 21 T cell receptor beta chains listed below, sequenced in a study of blood T cell repertoires in COVID-19. Measured with immunoSEQ multiplex PCR; TCRdb has only the in-frame clones, and not every one. The repertoire holds approximately 90,000 clones, with about 91% as singletons. The sequenced material came from peripheral blood. Receptors were obtained from a man between 60 and 75 years old with acute or convalescent COVID-19.

J is TRBJ1-2 and V is TRBV18, with a weak D call TRBD1 (5 bases). Germline CDR1 is KGHSH and CDR2 is LQKENI. The CDR3 consists of 14 residues. The V end lost 0 bases, the J end lost 8 bases, and 13 bases lay between the germline ends. In DNA, the CDR3 is TGTGCCAGCTCACCACCGGGGGACTTGGGAGGCTACACCTTC. It specifies CASSPPGDLGGYTF.

This chain connects TRBV6-5 to TRBJ1-3; D perhaps matches TRBD1 (6 bases). The CDR3 length is 14 residues. The ends were cut back, 6 bases at V and 5 bases at J, with 14 bases in the middle. The germline V gene has CDR1 MNHEY and CDR2 SVGAGI. The CDR3 bases are TGTGCCAGCAGAAGTAATACAGGGAGAAACACCATATATTTT. Translated: CASRSNTGRNTIYF.

This chain joins TRBV5-1 and TRBJ1-2; D remains ambiguous. The CDR3 runs 13 residues. Germline V gene data show CDR1 as SGHRS and CDR2 as YFSETQ. V lost 0 bases to trimming and J lost 6 bases, with 9 bases between them. The CDR3 bases are TGCGCCAGCAGCTTGGACGGTGATGATGGCTACACCTTC. Its translation: CASSLDGDDGYTF.

This clone was picked up a small number of times. The chain employs TRBV29-1 and TRBJ1-1; perhaps TRBD1 as D (5 bases). The CDR3 sequence is 10 residues long. Germline loops: CDR1 SQVTM, CDR2 ANQGSEA. Deletions cut 6 bases from V and 11 bases from J, with 13 bases between. CDR3 DNA: TGCAGCGTCTGGGGCCCGGCGGCTTTCTTT. Encoded protein: CSVWGPAAFF.

This chain connects TRBV9 to TRBJ2-1; the match to TRBD2 covers 7 bases. Per the germline V gene, CDR1 is SGDLS and CDR2 is YYNGEE. The CDR3 totals 15 residues. With 0 bases clipped from V and 8 bases from J, the junction kept 8 bases outside the gene matches. The DNA for the CDR3 is TGTGCCAGCAGCGTAGGGGTACTAGCGATTGATGAGCAGTTCTTC. This encodes CASSVGVLAIDEQFF.

V usage is TRBV2 and J usage is TRBJ1-2; TRBD1 is a possible D gene (5 bases). Trimming shortened V by 8 bases and J by 4 bases, and 11 bases separated the two germline ends. The CDR3 sequence is 12 residues long. Germline assignment: CDR1 SNHLY and CDR2 FYNNEI. This CDR3 is CASGRQTYGYTF. CDR3 coding DNA: TGTGCCAGCGGTCGACAGACCTATGGCTACACCTTC.

V and J are TRBV29-1 and TRBJ1-1; D is possibly TRBD1 (6 bases). V was cut by 6 bases and J by 1 base, with 18 bases left in between. The CDR3 is 15 residues long. Germline values: CDR1 SQVTM, CDR2 ANQGSEA. The DNA for the CDR3 is TGCAGCGTGAACTCCCGGGGGGCAGGGAACACTGAAGCTTTCTTT. Amino acid sequence: CSVNSRGAGNTEAFF.

The table lists this clone with a count of one. The J gene is TRBJ1-2, the V gene TRBV7-3, with D perhaps matching TRBD1 (5 bases). The germline V gene encodes CDR1 SGHTA and CDR2 FQGTGA. Trimming removed 5 bases at V and 4 bases at J, with 14 bases between. The CDR3 is 14 residues long. The CDR3 DNA follows: TGTGCCAGCAGCCAAGGGGTTATGGGCTATGGCTACACCTTC. Protein sequence: CASSQGVMGYGYTF.

About this clone: One junction end does not reproduce the germline sequence, and a read error may be involved. The chain employs TRBV9 and TRBJ2-7, with 11 bases that match TRBD1. Germline V gene sequence: CDR1 SGDLS, CDR2 YYNGEE. CDR3 size: 16 residues. CDR3 in amino acids: CASSVGPGQGAYEQYF. Written as DNA, the CDR3 is TGTGCCAGCAGCGTAGGTCCCGGACAGGGGGCCTATGAGCAGTACTTC. The entire variable domain, with the rest obtained from reference TRBV9 and TRBJ2-7, is as follows: DSGVTQTPKHLITATGQRVTLRCSPRSGDLSVYWYQQSLDQGLQFLIQYYNGEERAKGNILERFSAQQFPDLHSELNLSSLELGDSALYFCASSVGPGQGAYEQYFGPGTRLTVT.

The V gene is TRBV6-6, the J gene TRBJ2-5, with TRBD2 matching over 7 bases. Germline CDR1 MNHNY, CDR2 SVGAGI (reference sequence). This CDR3 region has 15 residues. V was pared by 5 bases and J by 2 bases, with 8 bases of the junction left unmatched. CDR3 residues: CASSTAGGGQETQYF. The CDR3 DNA reads as TGTGCCAGCAGTACCGCCGGGGGAGGGCAAGAGACCCAGTACTTC.

The chain's CDR3 is CASRTLGLAVPYEQYF. Here the CDR3 DNA reads TGTGCCAGCAGGACCCTAGGACTAGCGGTGCCCTACGAGCAGTACTTC. The chain combines TRBV21-1 with TRBJ2-7; TRBD2, the table's D call, was not compared with the DNA. TRBV21-1 is listed as a pseudogene. The CDR3 covers 16 residues.

The chain couples TRBV15 to TRBJ2-5; D is unresolved. V was trimmed by 5 bases and J by 5 bases, leaving 12 bases between them. The CDR3 is 13 amino acids. Germline-derived CDR1 and CDR2 are LNHNV and YYDKDF (reference sequence). The CDR3 spells CATSPFPRETQYF. CDR3 coding DNA: TGTGCCACCAGCCCGTTCCCGCGGGAGACCCAGTACTTC.

The CDR3 nucleotides are TGTGCCAGCAGTCCCCCGGACAGGGAACCGGTAGCCTCTGGGTTCTTC. As protein: CASSPPDREPVASGFF. This chain joins TRBV6-2 or TRBV6-3 and TRBJ2-1; 8 bases match TRBD1. J was trimmed by 15 bases and V by 5 bases; bases with no gene match: 21. The CDR3 totals 16 residues. Germline CDR1 is MNHEY and CDR2 is SVGEGT.

This chain joins TRBV7-2 and TRBJ1-5; D is unresolved. The CDR3 sequence is 16 residues long. V lost 3 bases to trimming and J lost 6 bases, with 18 bases between them. CDR1 is SGHTA, CDR2 FQGNSA, per germline. CDR3 nucleotide sequence: TGTGCCAGCAGCTTTAGCGCTACCCGGCCTATTCAGCCCCAGCATTTT. It translates to CASSFSATRPIQPQHF. Using reference TRBV7-2 and TRBJ1-5 for the parts outside the CDR3, the full variable domain is GAGVSQSPSNKVTEKGKDVELRCDPISGHTALYWYRQSLGQGLEFLIYFQGNSAPDKSGLPSDRFSAERTGGSVSTLTIQRTQQEDSAVYLCASSFSATRPIQPQHFGDGTRLSIL.

The chain uses TRBV21-1 and TRBJ2-6; whether TRBD1, the table's D call, matches the DNA was not checked. TRBV21-1 is an annotated pseudogene. The CDR3 runs 19 residues. The CDR3 reads CASSKDKGGASSGANVLTF. The DNA for the CDR3 is TGTGCCAGCAGCAAAGACAAAGGGGGCGCAAGCTCTGGGGCCAACGTCCTGACTTTC.

This rearrangement joins TRBV6-2 or TRBV6-3 to TRBJ2-7; TRBD2 matches at 9 bases. The CDR3 covers 19 residues. In germline, CDR1 is MNHEY, CDR2 SVGEGT. Losses at the gene ends were 0 bases for V and 3 bases for J; bases not matched to a gene: 15. This CDR3 is CASSYSGKSTTSGFYEQYF. In nucleotides, the CDR3 is TGTGCCAGCAGTTACTCGGGAAAATCGACGACTAGCGGTTTCTACGAGCAGTACTTC.

The chain couples TRBV5-6 to TRBJ2-7; 9 bases map to TRBD1. CDR1 is SGHDT and CDR2 is YYEEEE in the germline V gene. V was pared by 4 bases and J by 3 bases, with 5 bases of the junction left unmatched. The CDR3 has 14 residues. In nucleotides, the CDR3 is TGTGCCAGCAGCCCCGCGGGACAGGGCTACGAGCAGTACTTC. Residues: CASSPAGQGYEQYF.

The CDR3 bases are TGTGCCAGCAGTCGTAGTAGCGGGCCCCAGCATTTT. Its translation is CASSRSSGPQHF. V is TRBV7-8 and J is TRBJ1-5, with D unclear. The CDR3 totals 12 residues. CDR1 and CDR2 from the germline V gene are SGHVS and FQNEAQ. V was clipped by 6 bases and J by 9 bases, with 12 bases between them.

This clone occurred a few times. The V call is TRBV6-1, the J call TRBJ1-6; possibly TRBD1 for D (5 bases). V dropped 2 bases and J dropped 7 bases, with 12 bases sitting between them. The germline gives CDR1 MNHNS, CDR2 SASEGT. The CDR3 totals 15 residues. The CDR3 DNA reads TGTGCCAGCAGTGAATCGGGGGGGAGGAATTCACCCCTCCACTTT. It translates to CASSESGGRNSPLHF.

The CDR3 DNA reads as TGTGCCAGCAGACCGAGACTTGGACAGAAGGTGACCCAGTACTTC. Its protein product is CASRPRLGQKVTQYF. The V and J genes are TRBV7-2 and TRBJ2-5; D perhaps matches TRBD1 (6 bases). Germline values: CDR1 SGHTA, CDR2 FQGNSA. This CDR3 comprises 15 residues. The ends were cut back, 6 bases at V and 7 bases at J, with 21 bases in the middle.

V and J are TRBV27 and TRBJ1-6; 8 bases map to TRBD1. Germline loops: CDR1 MNHEY, CDR2 SMNVEV (reference sequence). Losses at the gene ends were 8 bases for V and 2 bases for J; bases not matched to a gene: 5. This CDR3 has 15 residues. The chain's CDR3 is CASGKQGAYNSPLHF. The CDR3 DNA follows: TGTGCCAGCGGAAAACAGGGGGCCTATAATTCACCCCTCCACTTT.